One sample yielded the 11 T cell receptor beta chains listed below, sequenced in a study of blood T cell repertoires in COVID-19. TCRdb's copy holds only in-frame clones and misses some; the assay was immunoSEQ multiplex PCR. This sample has about 270,000 clones, with approximately 86% found just once. Sequencing was performed on peripheral blood. Source of these receptors: a man between 35 and 55 years old with active or convalescent COVID-19.

The chain combines TRBV28 with TRBJ2-5; 13 bases are a match to TRBD2. Germline CDR1 is MDHEN and CDR2 is SYDVKM. V lost 8 bases, J lost 5 bases, and 8 bases stayed unmatched. The length of the CDR3 is 15 residues. CDR3 nucleotide sequence: TGTGCCAGCGGAACTAGCGGGGGGGCAGAGGAGACCCAGTACTTC. Its protein is CASGTSGGAEETQYF.

CDR3 residues: CASSDSAGGSTDTQYF. DNA for the CDR3: TGTGCCAGCAGTGACTCAGCGGGAGGTAGCACAGATACGCAGTATTTT. The chain employs TRBV6-4 and TRBJ2-3; 9 bases map to TRBD2. CDR3 length equals 16 residues. Germline CDR1 MRHNA, CDR2 SNTAGT. Losses at the gene ends were 0 bases for V and 0 bases for J; bases not matched to a gene: 1.

The chain is built from TRBV18 and TRBJ1-4; TRBD1 agrees at 9 bases. The V gene end was trimmed by 0 bases and the J gene end by 8 bases; junction bases not matched to a gene: 4. The germline V gene encodes CDR1 KGHSH and CDR2 LQKENI. There are 15 residues in the CDR3. The CDR3 here is CASSPPGQGDEKLFF. The CDR3 DNA follows: TGTGCCAGCTCACCACCGGGACAGGGTGACGAAAAACTGTTTTTT. Variable domain in full (rest from reference TRBV18 and TRBJ1-4): NAGVMQNPRHLVRRRGQEARLRCSPMKGHSHVYWYRQLPEEGLKFMVYLQKENIIDESGMPKERFSAEFPKEGPSILRIQQVVRGDSAAYFCASSPPGQGDEKLFFGSGTQLSVL.

The chain links TRBV7-2 to TRBJ1-2; 7 bases align to TRBD1. CDR1 and CDR2 from the germline V gene are SGHTA and FQGNSA. The CDR3 length is 15 residues. V lost 5 bases to trimming and J lost 2 bases; unmatched junction nucleotides: 8. CDR3 nucleotides: TGTGCCAGCAGCCTATCGGGACAGACCAACTATGGCTACACCTTC. Its protein is CASSLSGQTNYGYTF.

The genes are TRBV7-9 and TRBJ2-3; D is possibly TRBD1 (5 bases). Trimming stripped 1 base from V and 4 bases from J, with 12 bases between. This CDR3 comprises 15 residues. Germline values: CDR1 SEHNR, CDR2 FQNEAQ (reference sequence). The DNA of the CDR3 is TGTGCCAGCAGCTTAGAGGACAAAGTTTCAGATACGCAGTATTTT. It is translated as CASSLEDKVSDTQYF.

This clone was seen once. The chain uses TRBV23-1 and TRBJ1-5, with a tentative D call TRBD1 (5 bases). TRBV23-1 is treated as an ORF (open reading frame) with a function not yet certain. V lost 4 bases, J lost 3 bases, and 13 bases lay in between. CDR3 size: 15 residues. As DNA, the CDR3 is TGCGCCAGCAGTCGCCCTTGGGGCTTCAATCAGCCCCAGCATTTT. This translates into CASSRPWGFNQPQHF.

This chain connects TRBV7-2 to TRBJ1-2; D remains ambiguous. Trimming cost V 4 bases and J 4 bases, with 10 bases left between them. The CDR3 extends over 13 amino acids. The germline V gene has CDR1 SGHTA and CDR2 FQGNSA. The DNA for the CDR3 is TGTGCCAGCAGCTCCGACGGGATCTATGGCTACACCTTC. Protein product: CASSSDGIYGYTF.

The V call is TRBV6-5, the J call TRBJ1-3; 9 nucleotides agree with TRBD1. The CDR3 is made up of 14 amino acids. Germline trimming cut 6 bases from V and 5 bases from J; bases unmatched to any gene: 5. The germline CDR1 and CDR2 sequences are MNHEY and SVGAGI. CDR3 DNA: TGTGCCAGCAGGCAGGGACAGGGAAGAAACACCATATATTTT. The encoded protein is CASRQGQGRNTIYF.

This clone was recorded only once. The chain links TRBV28 to TRBJ2-2; 11 bases agree with TRBD2. The CDR3 length is 22 residues. With 7 bases clipped from V and 1 base from J, the junction kept 23 bases outside the gene matches. CDR1 MDHEN and CDR2 SYDVKM come from the germline V gene. CDR3 bases: TGTGCCAGCACCACTGGGGCTACTCTCCCTGCGACTAGCGGGAAGAACACCGGGGAGCTGTTTTTT. Translated: CASTTGATLPATSGKNTGELFF.

The rearrangement uses TRBV13 and TRBJ2-3; 13 bases match TRBD2. Germline CDR1 is PRHDT and CDR2 is FYEKMQ (reference sequence). V was clipped by 6 bases and J by 5 bases; unmatched bases: 11. The length of the CDR3 is 17 residues. In nucleotides, the CDR3 is TGTGCCAGCAGTTTTAGAACTAGCGGGAGGGCCGTAGATACGCAGTATTTT. It is translated as CASSFRTSGRAVDTQYF.

The chain has TRBV5-4 and TRBJ2-3, with D maybe TRBD2 (6 bases). Between the trimmed V and J ends, which lost 4 bases and 4 bases, there was a span of 22 bases. This CDR3 spans 17 amino acids. Per germline, CDR1 SGHNT and CDR2 YYREEE (reference sequence). This CDR3 is CASSRRIAAGRADTQYF. In DNA form, the CDR3 reads TGTGCCAGCAGCCGAAGGATAGCGGCGGGCAGGGCAGATACGCAGTATTTT.